The 23 T cell receptor beta chains in this list originate from one sample, sequenced in a study of blood T cell repertoires in COVID-19. Clones were read by immunoSEQ multiplex PCR, and TCRdb kept only the in-frame ones, dropping some. The table records around 100,000 clones, more than 75% of them present only once. The material sequenced was peripheral blood. The receptors stem from a human donor with acute or convalescent COVID-19. The donor label of this sample is uncertain.

The rearrangement uses TRBV4-2 and TRBJ2-7; 7 bases fit TRBD2. Germline assignment: CDR1 LGHNA and CDR2 YNFKEQ. CDR3 length equals 17 residues. Trimming took 0 bases from V and 5 from J; bases not matched to a gene: 13. CDR3 loop: CASSQERTGTTFNEQYF. In DNA, the CDR3 is TGTGCCAGCAGCCAAGAACGGACTGGGACTACCTTCAACGAGCAGTACTTC.

This chain joins TRBV19 and TRBJ2-2; unclear D gene. This CDR3 has 13 amino acids. Trimming removed 7 bases at V and 0 bases at J, with 6 bases between. In germline, CDR1 is LNHDA, CDR2 SQIVND (reference sequence). CDR3 nucleotides: TGTGCCAGTATGAGCCCGAACACCGGGGAGCTGTTTTTT. It specifies CASMSPNTGELFF. The variable domain in full, completed from reference TRBV19 and TRBJ2-2, reads DGGITQSPKYLFRKEGQNVTLSCEQNLNHDAMYWYRQDPGQGLRLIYYSQIVNDFQKGDIAEGYSVSREKKESFPLTVTSAQKNPTAFYLCASMSPNTGELFFGEGSRLTVL.

This chain uses TRBV15 with TRBJ1-5; D is possibly TRBD1 (5 bases). This CDR3 region has 17 residues. Looked up from germline, CDR1 is LNHNV and CDR2 is YYDKDF (reference sequence). The ends were cut back, 5 bases at V and 0 bases at J, with 17 bases in the middle. The CDR3 is CATSGGVRGDSNQPQHF. In nucleotides, the CDR3 is TGTGCCACCAGCGGGGGGGTCCGGGGTGATAGCAATCAGCCCCAGCATTTT.

The V call is TRBV7-8, the J call TRBJ1-1; the D gene is possibly TRBD1 (6 bases). V was cut by 4 bases and J by 5 bases, with 11 bases left in between. The V gene's germline CDR1 is SGHVS and CDR2 FQNEAQ. This CDR3 spans 13 amino acids. DNA of the CDR3: TGTGCCAGCAGCTCTAATACAGGGACTGAAGCTTTCTTT. Residues: CASSSNTGTEAFF.

This sequence joins TRBV28 and TRBJ1-5; the match to TRBD1 covers 7 bases. From germline, CDR1 is MDHEN and CDR2 SYDVKM. Trimming removed 10 bases from V and 5 bases from J; junction bases left unmatched: 11. This CDR3 is 14 amino acids long. This CDR3 is CATAVDRGHQPQHF. The DNA of the CDR3 is TGTGCCACAGCCGTGGATAGGGGGCATCAGCCCCAGCATTTT.

The chain is built from TRBV19 and TRBJ1-5, with D perhaps TRBD1 (5 bases). Trimming took off 7 bases at V and 4 bases at J, with 32 bases between the two ends. Germline values: CDR1 LNHDA, CDR2 SQIVND (reference sequence). CDR3 length equals 20 residues. CDR3 in amino acids: CASKGSPGQSGGLLNQPQHF. The CDR3 region has the DNA TGTGCCAGTAAGGGTTCTCCTGGACAATCGGGAGGGCTCTTAAATCAGCCCCAGCATTTT.

The V call is TRBV15, the J call TRBJ1-1, with D hard to call. The V end was cut by 5 bases, the J end by 1 base, with 11 bases between. The germline gives CDR1 LNHNV, CDR2 YYDKDF (reference sequence). CDR3 size: 14 residues. CDR3 nucleotides: TGTGCCACCAGCCCTTCAAGCGGGAACACTGAAGCTTTCTTT. Residues: CATSPSSGNTEAFF.

As regards this clone: The same CDR3 can be traced to other DNA sequences in this sample. This chain connects TRBV12-3 or TRBV12-4 to TRBJ2-1; 10 bases agree with TRBD2. This CDR3 region has 13 residues. Unmatched junction bases numbered 2, after V lost 6 bases and J lost 6 bases. The CDR3 loop is CASRWTSGNEQFF. The DNA for the CDR3 is TGTGCCAGCAGGTGGACTAGCGGCAATGAGCAGTTCTTC.

The genes are TRBV6-1 and TRBJ1-2; D remains ambiguous. The germline V gene encodes CDR1 MNHNS and CDR2 SASEGT. The CDR3 is made up of 11 amino acids. V was pared by 3 bases and J by 4 bases, with 3 bases between. The CDR3 spells CASSEAYGYTF. CDR3 sequence (DNA): TGTGCCAGCAGTGAGGCCTATGGCTACACCTTC.

V and J are TRBV7-3 and TRBJ1-2; 11 bases match TRBD1. The junction had 7 bases not matched to a gene; V was cut back by 5 bases and J by 8 bases. In germline, CDR1 is SGHTA, CDR2 FQGTGA. The CDR3 is 14 residues long. For the CDR3, the DNA is TGTGCCAGCAGCCCCGGGACAGGGGGGAGGGGCTACACCTTC. It codes for CASSPGTGGRGYTF.

The chain employs TRBV3-1 (or the pseudogene TRBV3-2) and TRBJ2-5; the D gene is possibly TRBD2 (6 bases). The CDR3 covers 19 residues. Trimming removed 0 bases from V and 4 bases from J, with 24 bases in between. Germline lookup yields CDR1 LGHDT and CDR2 YNNKEL (reference sequence). DNA for the CDR3: TGTGCCAGCAGCCAAGATACTAGCATGAAAATTGGGGGGAGAGAGACCCAGTACTTC. Its translation is CASSQDTSMKIGGRETQYF.

The chain joins TRBV4-2 to TRBJ2-7; no definite D call. Deletions cut 1 base from V and 6 bases from J, with 13 bases between. CDR3 length equals 14 residues. Looked up from germline, CDR1 is LGHNA and CDR2 is YNFKEQ. The CDR3 DNA follows: TGTGCCAGCAGCCAAGTAAGTGGCGCTAGCGAGCAGTACTTC. Protein product: CASSQVSGASEQYF.

J is TRBJ1-3 and V is TRBV19; weak D call: TRBD1 (5 bases). The V end was cut by 4 bases, the J end by 0 bases, with 13 bases between. This CDR3 has 16 residues. CDR1 and CDR2 from the germline V gene are LNHDA and SQIVND (reference sequence). The CDR3: CASSKQGRNSGNTIYF. The CDR3 bases are TGTGCCAGTAGTAAGCAGGGTAGAAACTCTGGAAACACCATATATTTT. Complete variable domain (other parts from reference TRBV19 and TRBJ1-3): DGGITQSPKYLFRKEGQNVTLSCEQNLNHDAMYWYRQDPGQGLRLIYYSQIVNDFQKGDIAEGYSVSREKKESFPLTVTSAQKNPTAFYLCASSKQGRNSGNTIYFGEGSWLTVV.

This rearrangement joins TRBV6-6 to TRBJ2-7; 7 nucleotides agree with TRBD1. This CDR3 contains 14 residues. The V segment lost 7 bases and the J segment 5 bases; nucleotides outside the gene matches: 11. Looked up from germline, CDR1 is MNHNY and CDR2 is SVGAGI (reference sequence). As DNA, the CDR3 is TGTGCCAGCATTCATACTGAGGGGGCGAACGAGCAGTACTTC. Its translation is CASIHTEGANEQYF.

As to this clone: It is unclear where the CDR3 begins or ends on the DNA, so no DNA is shown, and the CDR3 is as TCRdb lists it. The chain combines TRBV12-2 with TRBJ1-1; the table's TRBD1 call for D was not verified on the DNA. TRBV12-2 is annotated as a pseudogene. Termini included, the CDR3 measures 20 amino acids. CDR3 sequence reads: CASPLGGTGGFFGLGIEAFF.

This chain uses TRBV28 with TRBJ1-5; 7 nucleotides match TRBD1. The germline CDR1 and CDR2 sequences are MDHEN and SYDVKM. The J segment lost 3 bases and the V segment lost 5 bases, leaving 4 bases of the junction unmatched. The CDR3 runs to 14 residues. The CDR3 sequence: CASSRTGVNQPQHF. DNA of the CDR3: TGTGCCAGCAGTCGCACAGGGGTCAATCAGCCCCAGCATTTT.

This CDR3 is CASRSTVNEKLFF. The CDR3, as DNA: TGTGCCAGCAGATCGACAGTAAATGAAAAACTGTTTTTT. The chain links TRBV6-5 to TRBJ1-4, with D perhaps matching TRBD1 (5 bases). The germline CDR1 and CDR2 sequences are MNHEY and SVGAGI. The CDR3 length is 13 residues. V was clipped by 6 bases and J by 5 bases, with 10 bases between them.

V gene TRBV18 combines with J gene TRBJ1-1; tentative D call: TRBD1 (5 bases). The CDR3 contains 14 residues. Germline CDR1 and CDR2: KGHSH and LQKENI. V lost 3 bases, J lost 6 bases, and 14 bases lay in between. The CDR3 bases are TGTGCCAGCTCACCCGACAGCGAGGAAGCTGAAGCTTTCTTT. Its translation: CASSPDSEEAEAFF.

This chain joins TRBV7-3 and TRBJ1-1; D perhaps matches TRBD1 (5 bases). Germline values: CDR1 SGHTA, CDR2 FQGTGA. V was shortened by 2 bases and J by 1 base, with 5 bases between the two germline ends. CDR3 size: 13 residues. In DNA form, the CDR3 reads TGTGCCAGCAGCTTAGACAGGAACACTGAAGCTTTCTTT. Amino acids: CASSLDRNTEAFF.

The V call is TRBV5-1, the J call TRBJ1-6; D unclear. Germline CDR1 SGHRS, CDR2 YFSETQ. The CDR3 length is 14 residues. The V gene lost 0 bases and the J gene lost 13 bases, with 14 bases spanning the gap. The CDR3 sequence: CASSLVGPADPLHF. CDR3 in DNA: TGCGCCAGCAGCTTGGTGGGCCCAGCGGATCCCCTCCACTTT.

The chain combines TRBV5-1 with TRBJ2-3; D may be TRBD1 (6 bases). The germline CDR1 and CDR2 sequences are SGHRS and YFSETQ. The CDR3 consists of 14 residues. The V end was cut by 2 bases, the J end by 2 bases, with 9 bases between. CDR3 sequence reads: CASSLGQPTDTQYF. The CDR3 region has the DNA TGCGCCAGCAGCTTAGGACAGCCCACAGATACGCAGTATTTT.

CDR3 amino acids: CASSHGQGTAYEQYF. The CDR3, as DNA: TGCGCCAGCAGCCACGGACAGGGGACGGCCTACGAGCAGTACTTC. The chain employs TRBV4-3 and TRBJ2-7; 9 positions agree with TRBD1. The junction had 5 bases not matched to a gene; V was cut back by 3 bases and J by 2 bases. The germline V gene has CDR1 LGHNA and CDR2 YSLEER. The CDR3 totals 15 residues.

The genes are TRBV4-2 and TRBJ2-6, with TRBD1 matching 12 bases. Trimming took 0 bases from V and 3 from J; bases not matched to a gene: 3. The length of the CDR3 is 18 residues. Germline V lookup: CDR1 LGHNA, CDR2 YNFKEQ. The CDR3 DNA reads as TGTGCCAGCAGCCAAGATTGGGACAGGGGGCATGGGGCCAACGTCCTGACTTTC. This gives the protein CASSQDWDRGHGANVLTF.